This TCR beta chain originates from a study of T cells expressing NK-cell markers. Across the whole study: Sorted CD3+CD56+NKG2C+, CD3+CD56+NKG2C- and CD3+CD56-NKG2C+ T cells supplied TCR beta repertoires. General observations from the study: There were a handful of donors in whom these clonotypes also led the CD3+CD56-NKG2C+ fraction. What remained unclear was the HCMV specificity of expanded NKG2C+ T cell clones.

5'RACE template switching built TCR beta cDNA with unique molecular identifiers. TCRdb re-called the 5' RACE reads, yielding one record per CDR3 amino acid sequence without DNA. The sample holds around 380,000 distinct CDR3 sequences. To note about this clonotype: Its antigen is undetermined.

CDR3 length: 15 residues. CDR1 and CDR2 (germline): DFQATT, SNEGSKA (reference sequence). The specimen was blood T cells: a sorted CD56 or NKG2C T cell subset, CD4+ or CD8+ T cells, or bulk PBMC T cells (not recorded which). The V and J genes are TRBV20-1 and TRBJ2-6. The source is a woman aged 45-60 years in good health. Here the CDR3 reads CSASDVYSGANVLTF.